One and the same sample provided the 21 T cell receptor beta chains below, sequenced in a study of spatial heterogeneity in lung cancer. Study-level results: Mutation tallies in tumors tracked expanded intratumoral alpha and beta TCR counts.

TCRdb used MiXCR to reprocess the 5' RACE reads, holding one entry per CDR3 protein. Of 100,000 or so distinct CDR3 sequences listed, about 4.4% are singletons. The antigens of these receptors remain unknown. Time point indicated: sample taken at primary tumor resection. Sequencing was performed on lung tumor tissue, taken at surgery. These receptors came from a male donor with early-stage non-small cell lung cancer.

This clonotype has a count of ten or more. V usage is TRBV9 and J usage is TRBJ1-1; D gene uncertain. The CDR3 totals 13 residues. V was trimmed by 3 bases and J by 4 bases, leaving 10 bases between them. Germline V gene sequence: CDR1 SGDLS, CDR2 YYNGEE. The CDR3 region is CASSGAFGTEAFF. CDR3 coding DNA: TGTGCCAGCAGCGGTGCGTTTGGCACTGAAGCTTTCTTT.

The chain has TRBV2 and TRBJ1-5; TRBD1 aligns across 7 bases. The V gene's germline CDR1 is SNHLY and CDR2 FYNNEI. The CDR3 loop spans 13 amino acids. Trimming cost V 6 bases and J 5 bases; bases outside gene matches: 4. CDR3 nucleotides: TGTGCCAGCAGCCGGGACAGCTATCAGCCCCAGCATTTT. Amino acid sequence: CASSRDSYQPQHF. The full variable domain, rest sourced from reference TRBV2 and TRBJ1-5, is EPEVTQTPSHQVTQMGQEVILRCVPISNHLYFYWYRQILGQKVEFLVSFYNNEISEKSEIFDDQFSVERPDGSNFTLKIRSTKLEDSAMYFCASSRDSYQPQHFGDGTRLSIL.

This clonotype has more than one count but fewer than ten. This rearrangement joins TRBV7-9 to TRBJ2-2; 11 bases agree with TRBD2. CDR3 length: 17 residues. Germline lookup yields CDR1 SEHNR and CDR2 FQNEAQ (reference sequence). The V gene end was trimmed by 5 bases and the J gene end by 1 base; junction bases not matched to a gene: 6. The DNA for the CDR3 is TGTGCCAGCAGCCGCTCCGGGACTAGCGGGAACACCGGGGAGCTGTTTTTT. As protein: CASSRSGTSGNTGELFF. The variable domain in full, with the rest retrieved from reference TRBV7-9 and TRBJ2-2, is DTGVSQNPRHKITKRGQNVTFRCDPISEHNRLYWYRQTLGQGPEFLTYFQNEAQLEKSRLLSDRFSAERPKGSFSTLEIQRTEQGDSAMYLCASSRSGTSGNTGELFFGEGSRLTVL.

There are many counts of this clonotype. The chain joins TRBV29-1 to TRBJ1-4; possibly TRBD1 for D (5 bases). This CDR3 spans 13 amino acids. V was shortened by 0 bases and J by 8 bases, with 10 bases between the two germline ends. Germline V gene lookup returns CDR1 SQVTM and CDR2 ANQGSEA. This chain's CDR3 is CSVEEGESEKLFF. Written as DNA, the CDR3 is TGCAGCGTTGAAGAGGGGGAATCCGAAAAACTGTTTTTT.

This clonotype was found many times. The chain links TRBV3-1 to TRBJ1-5; TRBD1 might be the D (6 bases). There are 14 residues in the CDR3. Trimming shortened V by 5 bases and J by 5 bases, and 13 bases separated the two germline ends. CDR1 is LGHDT and CDR2 is YNNKEL in the germline V gene (reference sequence). The CDR3 loop reads CASSYTGLDQPQHF. The CDR3 DNA follows: TGTGCCAGCAGCTATACAGGGTTGGATCAGCCCCAGCATTTT.

Regarding this clonotype: This may come from a read error, since a much larger clone is one base off. The gene calls are TRBV6-6 and TRBJ1-4, with no clear D. CDR1 MNHNY and CDR2 SVGAGI come from the germline V gene (reference sequence). The CDR3 has 11 amino acids. For the CDR3, the DNA is TGTGCCAGCAGGCGGCAGGAAAAACTGTCTTTT. Encoded protein: CASRRQEKLSF.

The chain carries TRBV7-8 and TRBJ1-6; D remains unclear. The CDR3 length is 14 residues. CDR1 and CDR2 from the germline V gene are SGHVS and FQNEAQ. The V end lost 3 bases, the J end lost 5 bases, and 8 bases lay between the germline ends. This chain's CDR3 is CASSFFWDNSPLHF. The DNA of the CDR3 is TGTGCCAGCAGCTTTTTTTGGGATAATTCACCCCTCCACTTT.

This clonotype was seen repeatedly, ten times or more. The chain is built from TRBV20-1 and TRBJ2-5; D not certain. The CDR3 loop spans 12 amino acids. The germline V and J ends were trimmed by 3 bases and 1 base, with 6 bases remaining between them. Germline-derived CDR1 and CDR2 are DFQATT and SNEGSKA (reference sequence). The CDR3 region has the DNA TGCAGTGCTAGGTTCGCCCAAGAGACCCAGTACTTC. Translation: CSARFAQETQYF.

The gene calls are TRBV2 and TRBJ1-1; TRBD1 might be the D (5 bases). The CDR3 has 13 residues. Germline V gene lookup returns CDR1 SNHLY and CDR2 FYNNEI. V gave up 6 bases and J gave up 6 bases, with 14 bases separating them. The CDR3 coding sequence is TGTGCCAGCAGCAGGGACCGCCGTGCTGAAGCTTTCTTT. This codes for CASSRDRRAEAFF.

This clonotype was observed at least ten times. V is TRBV27 and J is TRBJ2-3; no clear D gene. This CDR3 comprises 14 residues. V lost 4 bases to trimming and J lost 5 bases, with 13 bases between them. Germline-derived CDR1 and CDR2 are MNHEY and SMNVEV (reference sequence). CDR3 protein: CASSSGVVRDTQYF. CDR3 nucleotide sequence: TGTGCCAGCAGTTCTGGGGTAGTTAGAGATACGCAGTATTTT.

This clonotype was observed at least ten times. The chain has TRBV12-3 or TRBV12-4 and TRBJ1-1, with TRBD1 as a possible D gene (6 bases). The CDR3 has 14 residues. Trimming took off 5 bases at V and 3 bases at J, with 13 bases between the two ends. The CDR3 coding sequence is TGTGCCAGCAGTCCTGGTAACAGGGACACTGAAGCTTTCTTT. Its translation: CASSPGNRDTEAFF.

In its sample, this clonotype was seen many times. The rearrangement uses TRBV28 and TRBJ2-1, with TRBD2 matching over 11 bases. Looked up from germline, CDR1 is MDHEN and CDR2 is SYDVKM. CDR3 size: 13 residues. V lost 8 bases and J lost 7; bases outside the gene matches: 4. The CDR3 reads CASVAGGKNEQFF. Written as DNA, the CDR3 is TGTGCCAGCGTAGCGGGAGGGAAGAATGAGCAGTTCTTC.

In this sample, this clonotype turned up a few times. The chain joins TRBV5-6 to TRBJ1-1; maybe TRBD1 (6 bases). CDR1 is SGHDT and CDR2 is YYEEEE in the germline V gene. V was shortened by 0 bases and J by 5 bases, with 14 bases between the two germline ends. This CDR3 has 15 residues. CDR3 sequence reads: CASSLAPGALTEAFF. The CDR3 DNA follows: TGTGCCAGCAGCTTGGCTCCGGGGGCGCTTACTGAAGCTTTCTTT.

This clonotype was picked up many times. This rearrangement joins TRBV21-1 to TRBJ1-1; the DNA was not used to check the table's D call, TRBD1. TRBV21-1 counts as a pseudogene. The CDR3 runs to 15 residues. CDR3: CASSKDRGPNTEAFF. The CDR3 DNA reads TGTGCCAGCAGCAAAGACAGGGGACCGAACACTGAAGCTTTCTTT.

In this sample, this clonotype turned up a few times. This rearrangement joins TRBV13 to TRBJ2-7; TRBD2 might be the D (5 bases). Germline V gene data show CDR1 as PRHDT and CDR2 as FYEKMQ (reference sequence). V lost 5 bases and J lost 0, with 17 bases in between. The CDR3 totals 16 residues. The CDR3 here is CASSEKVPGSSYEQYF. Written as DNA, the CDR3 is TGTGCCAGCAGCGAGAAGGTGCCGGGGAGCTCCTACGAGCAGTACTTC.

The sample holds many counts of this clonotype. This chain connects TRBV29-1 to TRBJ1-1; D is uncertain. V dropped 4 bases and J dropped 1 base, with 10 bases sitting between them. The germline V gene has CDR1 SQVTM and CDR2 ANQGSEA. The CDR3 contains 13 residues. This chain's CDR3 is CSVVRHQNTEAFF. Here the CDR3 DNA reads TGCAGCGTTGTGCGACATCAGAACACTGAAGCTTTCTTT.

About this clonotype itself: Just one base apart from a much larger clone, this may be a read error. The chain links TRBV7-8 to TRBJ2-1, with a possible D match to TRBD2 (5 bases). Germline lookup yields CDR1 SGHVS and CDR2 FQNEAQ. Trimming stripped 2 bases from V and 4 bases from J, with 21 bases between. The CDR3 length is 18 residues. CDR3 nucleotides: TGTGCCAGCAGCTTACACCGAGTTAGGAGCGGAAGTTACAATGAGCAGTTCTTC. This encodes CASSLHRVRSGSYNEQFF.

Comment on this clonotype: This sequence may be a read error, since a much larger clone differs from it by one base. The rearrangement joins TRBV5-1 to TRBJ1-1; 7 bases fit TRBD1. CDR1 and CDR2 from the germline V gene are SGHRS and YFSETQ. J lost 4 bases, V lost 0 bases, and 3 bases had no gene match. CDR3 size: 14 residues. The CDR3 region has the DNA TGCGCCAGCAGCTTGGACAGGGGCATCACTGAAGCTTTCTTT. This gives the protein CASSLDRGITEAFF.

This clonotype was counted many times. The chain carries TRBV28 and TRBJ1-1; maybe TRBD1 (6 bases). Trimming left V 6 bases short and J 4 bases short, with 21 bases between. The germline V gene encodes CDR1 MDHEN and CDR2 SYDVKM. The CDR3 has 16 residues. The CDR3 sequence is CASSRWGDTRGTEAFF. The CDR3 nucleotides are TGTGCCAGCAGCCGATGGGGGGACACTCGGGGCACTGAAGCTTTCTTT.

This clonotype was observed a few times. The chain couples TRBV29-1 to TRBJ2-5; D is uncertain. Trimming pared 6 bases from V and 4 bases from J, leaving 6 bases between. This CDR3 spans 10 amino acids. The germline gives CDR1 SQVTM, CDR2 ANQGSEA. The CDR3 sequence: CSVTIETQYF. CDR3 in DNA: TGCAGCGTGACCATAGAGACCCAGTACTTC.

In this sample, this clonotype turned up many times. The chain couples TRBV28 to TRBJ2-1, with unresolved D. Trimming removed 4 bases at V and 8 bases at J, with 15 bases between. The germline V gene has CDR1 MDHEN and CDR2 SYDVKM. CDR3 length equals 14 residues. In nucleotides, the CDR3 is TGTGCCAGCAGTTACTTTGAAGGGAAGGATGAGCAGTTCTTC. Its translation: CASSYFEGKDEQFF. The full variable domain, in which reference TRBV28 and TRBJ2-1 provide the parts outside the CDR3, is DVKVTQSSRYLVKRTGEKVFLECVQDMDHENMFWYRQDPGLGLRLIYFSYDVKMKEKGDIPEGYSVSREKKERFSLILESASTNQTSMYLCASSYFEGKDEQFFGPGTRLTVL.